The entry below gives a single T cell receptor beta chain sequence along with its context. No cognate antigen has been identified for it. No base qualities exist here, and no much larger clone lies one base off it. The record originates from a study of blood T cell repertoires in COVID-19 (TCRdb year 2020). Notes on the research overall: Collaborator samples came from the United States, Italy and Spain and covered acute and convalescent phases of COVID-19. The repertoires were released in a freely available public database intended as a resource for research on the immune response to SARS-CoV-2. A de-identified subject ID, COVID-19 status, age in years and sex were almost always included in the sample metadata. The prospective study material was composed of cDNA or gDNA derived from T cells, B-cell-depleted T cells, or PBMCs. Where available, HLA class I and class II types were obtained from metadata supplied by the sample provider rather than from assay-based typing. Samples were obtained from the ongoing ImmuneRACE study (first 160 participants) and from about 1,300 subjects provided by 6 global collaborators. Subjects who had been exposed to COVID-19, were actively infected with it, or had recovered from it provided the deeply sampled blood TCRbeta repertoires that made up the dataset. Paper-wide results and their limitations: Clinical and demographic metadata were provided uncurated, with the amount varying by source and participant.

TCRbeta CDR3 regions were amplified from genomic DNA by means of the immunoSEQ Assay, a bias-controlled multiplex PCR. As for the original processing: The number of nucleated cells in each sample was estimated from the amplification of reference gene primers within the assay. To quantify the absolute abundance of each unique TCRbeta CDR3 rearrangement, sequence reads were collapsed and filtered. Productive Simpson clonality was computed per sample as the square root of Simpson's diversity index over productive rearrangements. TCRdb took over this immuneACCESS table, retaining in-frame rearrangements with V and J assigned. Such tables are incomplete; in checked studies, under half of the missing clones stem from an unresolved V gene, and the remainder is unexplained. V, J and clone size are those of that table, while D and trimming were read from the DNA. The sample table contains about 150,000 clones; only one count was recorded for roughly 84% of them. The ten most abundant clones make up 5.5% to 7% of the sample.

Collaborating institutions collected whole blood in K2EDTA tubes following their own protocols. For TCRbeta analysis, collaborators shipped samples as frozen whole blood, isolated PBMCs, or DNA extracted from either of those sample types. Between the V and J ends, shortened by 9 bases and 5 bases respectively, the junction contains 13 bases. Based on the germline V gene, the CDR1 and CDR2 sequences are SNHLY and FYNNEI. The CDR3 spans 12 residues, from the cysteine through the phenylalanine. Only the CDR3 part of the read is kept: 36 bases, read in frame from the first base. Specimen: peripheral blood. This clonotype was sampled from a man aged 45 to 65 with active or convalescent COVID-19. The sequence links TRBV2 to TRBJ2-5; the D gene is perhaps TRBD1, from 5 matching bases. The CDR3 has the sequence CASDSDRETQYF. The DNA reads TGTGCCAGTGACAGTGATCGGGAGACCCAGTACTTC.